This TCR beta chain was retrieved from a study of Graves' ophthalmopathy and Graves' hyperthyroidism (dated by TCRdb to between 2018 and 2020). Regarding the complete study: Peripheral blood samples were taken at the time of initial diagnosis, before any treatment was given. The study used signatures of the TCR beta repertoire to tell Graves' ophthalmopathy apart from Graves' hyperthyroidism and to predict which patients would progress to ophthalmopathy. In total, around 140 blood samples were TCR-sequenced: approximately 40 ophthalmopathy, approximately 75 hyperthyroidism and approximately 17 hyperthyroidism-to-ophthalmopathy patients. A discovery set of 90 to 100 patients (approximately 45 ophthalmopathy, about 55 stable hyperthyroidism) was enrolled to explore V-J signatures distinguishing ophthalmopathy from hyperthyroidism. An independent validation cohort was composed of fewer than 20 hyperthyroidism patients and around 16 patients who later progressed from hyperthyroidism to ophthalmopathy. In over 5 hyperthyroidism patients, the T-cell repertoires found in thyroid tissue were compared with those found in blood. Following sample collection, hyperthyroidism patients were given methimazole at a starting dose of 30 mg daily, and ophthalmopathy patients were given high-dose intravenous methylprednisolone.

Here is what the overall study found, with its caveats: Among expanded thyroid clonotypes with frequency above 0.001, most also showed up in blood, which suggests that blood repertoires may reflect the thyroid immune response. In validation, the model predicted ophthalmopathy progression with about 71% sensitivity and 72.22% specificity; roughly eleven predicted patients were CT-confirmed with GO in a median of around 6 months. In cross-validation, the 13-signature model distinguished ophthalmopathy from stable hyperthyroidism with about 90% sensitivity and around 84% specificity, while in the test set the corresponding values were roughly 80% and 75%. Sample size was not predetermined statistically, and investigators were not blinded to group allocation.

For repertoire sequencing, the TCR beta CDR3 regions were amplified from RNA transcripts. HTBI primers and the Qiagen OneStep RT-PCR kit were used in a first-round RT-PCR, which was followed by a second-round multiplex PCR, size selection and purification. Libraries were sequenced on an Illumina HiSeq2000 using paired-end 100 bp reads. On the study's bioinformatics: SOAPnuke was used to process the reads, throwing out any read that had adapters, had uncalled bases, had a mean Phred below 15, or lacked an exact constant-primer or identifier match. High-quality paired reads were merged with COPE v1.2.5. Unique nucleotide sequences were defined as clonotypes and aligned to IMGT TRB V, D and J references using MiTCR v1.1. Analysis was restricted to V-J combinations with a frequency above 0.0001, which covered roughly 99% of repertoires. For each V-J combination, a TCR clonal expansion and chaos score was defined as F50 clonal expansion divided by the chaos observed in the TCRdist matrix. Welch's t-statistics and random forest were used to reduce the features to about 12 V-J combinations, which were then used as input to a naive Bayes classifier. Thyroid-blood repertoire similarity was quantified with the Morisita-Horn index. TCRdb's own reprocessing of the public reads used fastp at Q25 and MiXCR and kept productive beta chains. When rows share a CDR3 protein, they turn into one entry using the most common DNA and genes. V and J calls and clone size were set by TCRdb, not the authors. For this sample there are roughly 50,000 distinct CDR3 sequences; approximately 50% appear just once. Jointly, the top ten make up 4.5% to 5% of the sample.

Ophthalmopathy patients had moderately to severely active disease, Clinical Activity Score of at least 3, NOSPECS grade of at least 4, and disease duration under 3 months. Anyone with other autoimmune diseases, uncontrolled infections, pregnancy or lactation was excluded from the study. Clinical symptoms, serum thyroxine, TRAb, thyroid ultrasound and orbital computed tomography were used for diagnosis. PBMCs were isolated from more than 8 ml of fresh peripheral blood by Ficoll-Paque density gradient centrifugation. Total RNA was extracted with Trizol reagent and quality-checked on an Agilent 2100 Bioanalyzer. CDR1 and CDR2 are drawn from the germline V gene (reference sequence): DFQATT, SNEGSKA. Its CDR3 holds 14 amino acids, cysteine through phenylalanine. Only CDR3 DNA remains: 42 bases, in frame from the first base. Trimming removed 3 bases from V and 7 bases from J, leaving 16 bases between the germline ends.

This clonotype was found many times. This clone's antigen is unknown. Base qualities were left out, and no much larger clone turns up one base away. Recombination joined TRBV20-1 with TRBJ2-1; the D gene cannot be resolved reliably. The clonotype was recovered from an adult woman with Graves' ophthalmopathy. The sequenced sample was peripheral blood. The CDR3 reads CSASLGWGKNEQFF. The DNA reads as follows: TGCAGTGCTAGCCTAGGATGGGGAAAAAATGAGCAGTTCTTC.